The 6 T cell receptor beta chains in this list originate from one sample, sequenced in a study of blood T cell repertoires in COVID-19. Assay: immunoSEQ multiplex PCR; the TCRdb copy retains only in-frame clones and omits some. The sample carries roughly 410,000 clones, 70% to 90% recorded once. The sample was peripheral blood. The source is a woman between 35 and 50 years old with COVID-19, enrolled during active disease.

The chain carries TRBV18 and TRBJ2-1, with TRBD1 matching over 12 bases. This CDR3 has 14 amino acids. V shed 3 bases and J 10 bases; nucleotides not matched to a gene: 4. The V gene's germline CDR1 is KGHSH and CDR2 LQKENI. The CDR3, as DNA: TGTGCCAGCTCACCGGGACAGGGGGCTGGCGAGCAGTTCTTC. It encodes CASSPGQGAGEQFF.

The J gene is TRBJ2-7, the V gene TRBV28, with TRBD1 matching over 11 bases. The junction had 10 bases not matched to a gene; V was cut back by 2 bases and J by 7 bases. The CDR3 has 16 residues. Per germline, CDR1 MDHEN and CDR2 SYDVKM. CDR3 loop: CASSLLPGQGVSEQYF. The CDR3 DNA reads TGTGCCAGCAGTTTACTGCCGGGACAGGGGGTATCGGAGCAGTACTTC.

V is TRBV19 and J is TRBJ2-1; TRBD1 agrees at 7 bases. Germline CDR1 reads LNHDA; CDR2 reads SQIVND (reference sequence). The J segment lost 4 bases and the V segment lost 7 bases, leaving 7 bases of the junction unmatched. The length of the CDR3 is 14 residues. The chain's CDR3 is CASTVYRGYNEQFF. CDR3 in DNA: TGTGCCAGTACCGTTTACAGGGGATACAATGAGCAGTTCTTC.

This sequence joins TRBV5-6 and TRBJ2-5; D uncertain. This CDR3 contains 15 residues. Germline V gives CDR1 SGHDT, CDR2 YYEEEE. Trimming pared 7 bases from V and 3 bases from J, leaving 19 bases between. The CDR3 loop reads CASQQRGVPEETQYF. CDR3 nucleotides: TGTGCCAGCCAGCAGAGAGGCGTACCGGAAGAGACCCAGTACTTC. Full variable domain (outside the CDR3, taken from reference TRBV5-6 and TRBJ2-5): DAGVTQSPTHLIKTRGQQVTLRCSPKSGHDTVSWYQQALGQGPQFIFQYYEEEERQRGNFPDRFSGHQFPNYSSELNVNALLLGDSALYLCASQQRGVPEETQYFGPGTRLLVL.

The chain links TRBV4-3 to TRBJ1-3; unclear D gene. V dropped 1 base and J dropped 0 bases, with 13 bases sitting between them. Germline CDR1 LGHNA, CDR2 YSLEER. CDR3 length equals 17 residues. CDR3 loop: CASSQGSHSSSGNTIYF. The CDR3 DNA sequence: TGCGCCAGCAGCCAAGGGAGCCATTCTAGCTCTGGAAACACCATATATTTT.

The rearrangement joins TRBV11-2 to TRBJ1-3; maybe TRBD1 (6 bases). The germline CDR1 and CDR2 sequences are SGHAT and FQNNGV. This CDR3 has 14 amino acids. Between the trimmed V and J ends, which lost 5 bases and 5 bases, there was a span of 13 bases. The CDR3: CASSALRDRNTIYF. The CDR3 DNA sequence: TGTGCCAGCAGCGCCCTAAGGGACAGAAACACCATATATTTT.